This T cell receptor (beta chain) was observed in a study of shared clonotypes between healthy human individuals. The naive CD8 subset, CD45RO-negative cells positively selected for CCR7, excluded terminally differentiated effector memory CD45RA+ cells. All donors were healthy HIV-negative adults lacking recent acute infections or vaccinations. All donors were Caucasian adults living in Nashville, Tennessee. The length of the CDR3 is 15 residues. The germline gives CDR1 MNHEY, CDR2 SVGAGI. V lost 0 bases to trimming and J lost 3 bases; unmatched junction nucleotides: 3. Regarding this clone: Its antigen is currently unknown.

Study results and caveats: Sampling was confined to blood; repertoires within tissues likely differ. Unshared clonotypes carried lower generation probabilities than those common to all four donors.

Clones were sequenced by immunoSEQ multiplex PCR, and TCRdb holds only the in-frame ones, with some missing. Of around 640,000 clones listed, roughly 96% are singletons. The receptor was isolated from a woman under 40 in good health. Sample: naive CD8+ T cells sorted from blood. V is TRBV6-5 and J is TRBJ1-2; TRBD1 aligns across 8 bases. The CDR3 nucleotides are TGTGCCAGCAGTTACTCTGGCAGGGGGCACTATGGCTACACCTTC. Translation gives CASSYSGRGHYGYTF.